This T cell receptor beta chain was profiled in a study of early T cells in non-severe SARS-CoV-2 infection. TCRdb processed the 5' RACE reads anew with MiXCR; each CDR3 protein has one entry. The sample has just under 90,000 distinct CDR3 sequences, about an eighth seen once. V lost 4 bases and J lost 2, with 15 bases in between. The CDR3 has 15 residues. CDR1 is DFQATT, CDR2 SNEGSKA, per germline (reference sequence). The sample consisted of whole blood. The TCR was taken from an adult who was a healthcare worker with PCR-confirmed SARS-CoV-2 infection or an uninfected control (not recorded which). The chain carries TRBV20-1 and TRBJ2-1; D not certain. The DNA for the CDR3 is TGCAGTGCTACCCTTGCGGACCGACCCTACAATGAGCAGTTCTTC. Translating it yields CSATLADRPYNEQFF.